This T cell receptor (beta chain) was recovered during a study of blood T cell repertoires in COVID-19. Assay: immunoSEQ multiplex PCR; the TCRdb copy retains only in-frame clones and omits some. The sample holds about 190,000 clones, about 88% seen once. The CDR3 extends over 15 amino acids. Germline CDR1 is MRHNA and CDR2 is SNTAGT. V was trimmed by 3 bases and J by 3 bases, leaving 13 bases between them. What was sequenced was peripheral blood. The V and J genes are TRBV6-4 and TRBJ2-3; D is possibly TRBD1 (5 bases). This sequence originates from a middle-aged woman who had recovered from COVID-19. The CDR3 DNA is TGTGCCAGCAGTGAGTCAGGGTGGAATACAGATACGCAGTATTTT. Its translation is CASSESGWNTDTQYF.